This TCR beta chain was sequenced in a study of blood T cell repertoires in COVID-19. For the study at large: Acute and convalescent COVID-19 specimens originated in the United States, Italy and Spain. PBMCs, B-cell-depleted T cells, or T cells provided the cDNA or gDNA that made up the material.

Trimming took 1 base from V and 3 from J, leaving 12 bases between them. The CDR3 is 15 amino acids. The germline CDR1 and CDR2 sequences are SGHRS and YFSETQ. In the study's own analysis: Estimation of nucleated cell counts was performed using reference gene primer amplification. Generated by immunoSEQ multiplex PCR, the TCRdb table keeps only in-frame clones and is missing some. V and J calls and clone size follow that table, whereas D and trimming were derived from the DNA. The sample shows 40,000 to 55,000 clones, approximately 85% of them seen only once. The sequencing input was peripheral blood. The TCR sequence derives from a human donor in a cohort sampled during active COVID-19. The gene calls are TRBV5-1 and TRBJ2-3, with TRBD1 as a possible D gene (6 bases). The CDR3 loop reads CASSLNSGVTDTQYF. DNA for the CDR3: TGCGCCAGCAGCTTGAATTCAGGGGTGACAGATACGCAGTATTTT. The entire variable domain, with the rest obtained from reference TRBV5-1 and TRBJ2-3, is as follows: KAGVTQTPRYLIKTRGQQVTLSCSPISGHRSVSWYQQTPGQGLQFLFEYFSETQRNKGNFPGRFSGRQFSNSRSEMNVSTLELGDSALYLCASSLNSGVTDTQYFGPGTRLTVL.